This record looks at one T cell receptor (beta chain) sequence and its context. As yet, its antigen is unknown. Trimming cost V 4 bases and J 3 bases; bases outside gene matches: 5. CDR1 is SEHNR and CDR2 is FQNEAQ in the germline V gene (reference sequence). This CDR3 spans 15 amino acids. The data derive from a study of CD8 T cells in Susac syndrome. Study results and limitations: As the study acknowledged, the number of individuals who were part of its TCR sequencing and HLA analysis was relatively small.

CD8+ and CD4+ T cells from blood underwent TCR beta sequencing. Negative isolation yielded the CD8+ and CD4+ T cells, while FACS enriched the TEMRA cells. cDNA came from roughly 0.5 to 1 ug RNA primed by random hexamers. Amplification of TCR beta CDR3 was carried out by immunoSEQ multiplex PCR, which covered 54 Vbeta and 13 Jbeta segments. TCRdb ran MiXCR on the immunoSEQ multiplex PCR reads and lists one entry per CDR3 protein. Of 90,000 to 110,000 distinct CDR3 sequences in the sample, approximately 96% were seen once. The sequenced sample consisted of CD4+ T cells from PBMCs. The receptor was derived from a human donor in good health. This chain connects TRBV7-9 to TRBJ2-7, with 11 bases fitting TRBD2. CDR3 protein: CASSSGTSGSYEQYF. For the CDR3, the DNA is TGTGCCAGCAGCTCGGGGACTAGCGGAAGCTACGAGCAGTACTTC.